This is a list of T cell receptor beta chains from one sample in a study of T cells in localized non-small cell lung cancer. Repertoires were generated with immunoSEQ multiplex PCR, while TCRdb's copy carries only in-frame clones and drops some. Of around 2,600 clones in the sample, under 30% were seen once. Material: lung tumor tissue, obtained before any cancer treatment. Source of these receptors: a male donor older than 55 with stage II squamous cell lung carcinoma. CDR3s include the opening cysteine and the closing phenylalanine or tryptophan. Fields, in order: D gene, clone size, J gene, V gene, CDR3 protein, CDR3 DNA. A D gene is named only where the DNA matches it firmly. Clone sizes are given selectively: once, few, many, or a class where the clone is expanded.

NA	once	TRBJ1-1	TRBV18	CASSKGGEERTEAFF	TGTGCCAGCTCAAAGGGGGGGGAAGAGAGGACTGAAGCTTTCTTT
NA	few	TRBJ1-2	TRBV6-8	CATADSRNYGYTF	TGTGCCACCGCGGACAGTCGCAACTATGGCTACACCTTC
NA	NA	TRBJ1-3	TRBV19	CASCTQGLFGNTIYF	TGTGCCAGCTGCACCCAGGGTCTGTTTGGAAACACCATATATTTT
TRBD1	medium-sized	TRBJ2-1	TRBV6-8	CASSSDRGLVNEQFF	TGTGCCAGCAGTTCCGACAGGGGGCTGGTCAATGAGCAGTTCTTC
NA	NA	TRBJ1-6	TRBV18	CASSPPFGNSPLHF	TGTGCCAGCTCACCACCGTTCGGGAATTCACCCCTCCACTTT
TRBD1	few	TRBJ2-2	TRBV9	CASSVETGGRFTGELFF	TGTGCCAGCAGCGTAGAGACAGGGGGCCGCTTCACCGGGGAGCTGTTTTTT
NA	NA	TRBJ1-2	TRBV11-3	CASSLGFLSRAYGYTF	TGTGCCAGCAGCTTAGGATTCTTGAGCAGGGCCTATGGCTACACCTTC
TRBD1	NA	TRBJ2-7	TRBV10-3	CAISGQGADEQYF	TGTGCCATCAGTGGACAGGGCGCTGACGAGCAGTACTTC
TRBD1	NA	TRBJ1-2	TRBV18	CASSETGQDYGYTF	TGTGCCAGCTCGGAAACGGGACAGGACTATGGCTACACCTTC
TRBD2	few	TRBJ2-1	TRBV9	CASSDFLAGVRFF	TGTGCCAGCAGTGATTTTCTAGCGGGGGTCCGTTTCTTC
NA	few	TRBJ1-3	TRBV4-1	CASSQDFENWETTIYF	TGCGCCAGCAGCCAAGATTTTGAGAATTGGGAGACGACCATATATTTT
TRBD1	medium-sized	TRBJ2-3	TRBV2	CASRSTGGDTQYF	TGTGCCAGCAGGAGCACAGGGGGTGATACGCAGTATTTT
NA	few	TRBJ1-1	TRBV7-6	CASSLRAGGGTEAFF	TGTGCCAGCAGCCTCCGGGCCGGGGGGGGAACTGAAGCTTTCTTT
NA	few	TRBJ2-7	TRBV11-3	CASSLGGQGRNEQYF	TGTGCCAGCAGCTTAGGGGGGCAGGGTCGCAACGAGCAGTACTTC
NA	NA	TRBJ2-6	TRBV5-1	CASSTGLHSGANVLTF	TGCGCCAGCAGCACAGGACTCCACTCTGGGGCCAACGTCCTGACTTTC
NA	few	TRBJ2-5	TRBV18	CASSPGVEETQYF	TGTGCCAGCTCACCGGGAGTTGAGGAGACCCAGTACTTC
NA	medium-sized	TRBJ1-2	TRBV2	CASSEGVGSANYGYTF	TGTGCCAGCAGTGAAGGAGTGGGGAGTGCTAACTATGGCTACACCTTC
NA	few	TRBJ2-3	TRBV6-8	CASSTVDFTDTQYF	TGTGCCAGCAGTACAGTAGATTTCACAGATACGCAGTATTTT
NA	few	TRBJ2-6	TRBV11-3	CASSSLRSGANVLTF	TGTGCCAGCAGCTCCCTGAGATCTGGGGCCAACGTCCTGACTTTC
TRBD1	NA	TRBJ2-7	TRBV6-8	CASSYSRGQTYEQYF	TGTGCCAGCAGTTACTCGAGGGGGCAAACCTACGAGCAGTACTTC
NA	few	TRBJ2-5	TRBV19	CASSWDGDRETQYF	TGTGCCAGTAGTTGGGACGGTGATAGGGAGACCCAGTACTTC
NA	NA	TRBJ1-5	TRBV5-1	CASSFTGSGNQPQHF	TGCGCCAGCAGCTTCACAGGGTCGGGCAATCAGCCCCAGCATTTT
TRBD1	few	TRBJ1-6	TRBV11-3	CASSFGTGNSPLHF	TGTGCCAGCAGCTTCGGGACAGGGAATTCACCCCTCCACTTT
TRBD1	NA	TRBJ1-4	TRBV5-1	CASSSYRGRGEKLFF	TGCGCCAGCAGCTCGTACAGGGGGAGGGGTGAAAAACTGTTTTTT